This TCR beta chain was documented in a study of T-cell reconstitution after alpha-beta-depleted transplantation in children. This clonotype was seen repeatedly, ten times or more. V lost 7 bases to trimming and J lost 1 base; unmatched junction nucleotides: 11. Germline V gene data show CDR1 as MNHNS and CDR2 as SASEGT. The CDR3 has 16 residues. Researchers prepared the TCRbeta library using unique molecular identifiers, the study reports. TCRdb used MiXCR to reprocess the PCR reads, holding one entry per CDR3 protein. Of approximately 200,000 distinct CDR3 sequences in the sample, approximately 14% were seen once.

This sample comprised PBMCs from the stem cell graft donor, obtained from the stem cell graft. The chain combines TRBV6-1 with TRBJ2-5, with TRBD1 identical over 8 bases. This receptor was identified in a human donor who donated a stem cell graft to a child with acute lymphoblastic leukemia. CDR3 amino acids: CASTGGPLATQETQYF. The CDR3 region has the DNA TGTGCCAGCACAGGGGGCCCTCTCGCAACCCAAGAGACCCAGTACTTC.